A selection of T cell receptor beta chains follows, all from one sample in a study of T cells in Graves' hyperthyroidism and ophthalmopathy. One entry per CDR3 protein, called by TCRdb with MiXCR from the multiplex PCR reads. The sample shows 800,000 or so distinct CDR3 sequences, 38% of them seen only once. Input material: blood. These receptors all stem from a man between 18 and 35 years old with Graves' hyperthyroidism. The CDR3 runs from the conserved cysteine through the conserved F or W. Fields, in order: CDR3 DNA, CDR3 protein, clone size, D gene, J gene, V gene. D genes are given only for firm matches. A clone size is listed for some rows: how often the clone was seen (once, few, many), or a class if it is expanded.

TGTGCCAGTAGCCGACTGGACACTTCACCCCTCCACTTT	CASSRLDTSPLHF	many	-	TRBJ1-6	TRBV19
TGCGCCAGCAGCCTGGGGGGAGGCAAGGCCACTGAAGCTTTCTTT	CASSLGGGKATEAFF	few	-	TRBJ1-1	TRBV5-1
TGTGCCAGCAGTGACGGGACAGCCTCCTACGAGCAGTACTTC	CASSDGTASYEQYF	many	TRBD1	TRBJ2-7	TRBV2
TGTGCCAGCAGCCCCACCAATTGGGCAGGGAGCTCCTACGAGCAGTACTTC	CASSPTNWAGSSYEQYF	few	-	TRBJ2-7	TRBV7-2
TGCAGTGCTAGGGGCGGGGGGACCTACGAGCAGTACTTC	CSARGGGTYEQYF	many	TRBD2	TRBJ2-7	TRBV20-1
TGTGCCAGCAGCTTTGGGCTCACCACAGATACGCAGTATTTT	CASSFGLTTDTQYF	-	-	TRBJ2-3	TRBV7-2
TGTGCCAGCAGTTCCCGACAGAATCGTGGCACCTTC	CASSSRQNRGTF	many	-	TRBJ1-2	TRBV12-3/TRBV12-4
TGTGCCAGCAGCCCTTCCAGCACCGGGGAGCTGTTTTTT	CASSPSSTGELFF	-	-	TRBJ2-2	TRBV6-6
TGTGCCAGCAGGCGGACCCCCCGGCATTTT	CASRRTPRHF	-	-	TRBJ1-5	TRBV2
TGTGCCAGCCAGGCTAGCGGGGTCCAAGAGACCCAGTACTTC	CASQASGVQETQYF	-	TRBD2	TRBJ2-5	TRBV12-3/TRBV12-4
TGCAGCGTCGGGACTAGCGCCGGGTACGAGCAGTACTTC	CSVGTSAGYEQYF	many	TRBD2	TRBJ2-7	TRBV29-1
TGTGCCAGCAGCCCCATAGGGGGGGCAACTAATGAAAAACTGTTTTTT	CASSPIGGATNEKLFF	-	-	TRBJ1-4	TRBV7-8
TGTGCCAGCCTCGGGGACGAGCAGTACTTC	CASLGDEQYF	-	-	TRBJ2-7	TRBV2
TGTGCCAGCAGCGAGGGACAGGGAGGTATGAACACTGAAGCTTTCTTT	CASSEGQGGMNTEAFF	-	TRBD1	TRBJ1-1	TRBV7-9
TGCGCCAGCAGCCAAGATACGGGGAACACCGGGGAGCTGTTTTTT	CASSQDTGNTGELFF	-	-	TRBJ2-2	TRBV7-2
TGTGCCAGCAGCTTAGGCCCAGCTGGGGCCAACGTCCTGACTTTC	CASSLGPAGANVLTF	many	-	TRBJ2-6	TRBV7-2
TGTGCCAGCAGCCAAGAGAAGTGGGGCCCCTACGAGCAGTACTTC	CASSQEKWGPYEQYF	-	-	TRBJ2-7	TRBV2
TGTGCCAGCAGCCAAGTCTCCGGGAGGAGGACCGGGGAGCTGTTTTTT	CASSQVSGRRTGELFF	few	TRBD2	TRBJ2-2	TRBV7-2
TGTGCCGCGGTTACAGGGTACCCTAACTATGGCTACACCTTC	CAAVTGYPNYGYTF	many	-	TRBJ1-2	TRBV2
TGTGCCAGCAGCCCCACCTTGGACGGTCAACGCTATGGCTACACCTTC	CASSPTLDGQRYGYTF	-	-	TRBJ1-2	TRBV7-8
TGCAGCGTTGAAAGGGGTCAGCCCGGGGAGCTGTTTTTT	CSVERGQPGELFF	few	-	TRBJ2-2	TRBV29-1
TGTGCCAGCAGCTTTATGCCTAGCAATCAAGAGACCCAGTACTTC	CASSFMPSNQETQYF	-	-	TRBJ2-5	TRBV11-2
TGCAGTGCTAGAGATCCCTCGAAAGGGGTGAGGAACACTGAAGCTTTCTTT	CSARDPSKGVRNTEAFF	few	-	TRBJ1-1	TRBV20-1
TGCGCCAGCAGCCCTCTAGCGGAGGGGTACGAGCAGTACTTC	CASSPLAEGYEQYF	-	TRBD2	TRBJ2-7	TRBV5-1
-	CASCASSLAAGEGSPLHF	-	-	TRBJ1-6	TRBV2
TGTGCCAGCAGCCCAGACAGGGGTTATGAAAAACTGTTTTTT	CASSPDRGYEKLFF	few	TRBD1	TRBJ1-4	TRBV12-3/TRBV12-4
TGCAGTGCTACCCGAGGGGCCGGAGAGACCCAGTACTTC	CSATRGAGETQYF	-	-	TRBJ2-5	TRBV20-1
TGTGCCAGCAGCCACCGGGACGCAACGTATCAGCCCCAGCATTTT	CASSHRDATYQPQHF	many	-	TRBJ1-5	TRBV7-9
TGTGCCAGCAGCCCCGGGGGGGCCGACGAGCAGTACTTC	CASSPGGADEQYF	many	TRBD2	TRBJ2-7	TRBV9
TGTGCCACCAGCAGTGAGGCAGCTAATTCACCCCTCCACTTT	CATSSEAANSPLHF	-	-	TRBJ1-6	TRBV15
TGCAGTGCTCCAGTTATGACGGGGGCCTACGAGCAGTACTTC	CSAPVMTGAYEQYF	-	-	TRBJ2-7	TRBV20-1
TGTGCCAGCAGAGACAGGAATAATGAAAAACTGTTTTTT	CASRDRNNEKLFF	-	-	TRBJ1-4	TRBV6-6
TGTGCCAGCAGCGTAGGAATCGGGGCTAGCGGGAGTGGGTACAATGAGCAGTTCTTC	CASSVGIGASGSGYNEQFF	-	TRBD2	TRBJ2-1	TRBV9
TGTGCCAGCAGCGTCAGGGTCAGAGAAAAACTGTTTTTT	CASSVRVREKLFF	many	-	TRBJ1-4	TRBV7-9
TGTGCCATCAGCCGACCGGGACAGGGGCGAAATAGCAATCAGCCCCAGCATTTT	CAISRPGQGRNSNQPQHF	-	TRBD1	TRBJ1-5	TRBV10-3
TGTGCCAGCAGCCGTCTGGGGGGCCTATCCTACGAGCAGTACTTC	CASSRLGGLSYEQYF	-	-	TRBJ2-7	TRBV14
TGCGCCAGCAGCTTAAGGTCCGAGACAGGGCGCTATGGCTACACCTTC	CASSLRSETGRYGYTF	-	TRBD1	TRBJ1-2	TRBV5-1
TGTGCCAGCAGCCTCCAGCCCTACCCTGGGCATGGCTACACCTTC	CASSLQPYPGHGYTF	few	-	TRBJ1-2	TRBV7-9
TGTGCCAGCAGTTACTCGATTGGGGACTCACCCCTCCACTTT	CASSYSIGDSPLHF	-	-	TRBJ1-6	TRBV6-5
TGTGCCAGCAGCTTCGGACCGACTTCCTACGAGCAGTACTTC	CASSFGPTSYEQYF	few	-	TRBJ2-7	TRBV7-9
TGTGCCAGCAGTGAAGAACGGCTCTATGGCTACACCTTC	CASSEERLYGYTF	many	-	TRBJ1-2	TRBV2
TGTGCCATCAGCCGGGACAGGGGCACTGAAGCTTTCTTT	CAISRDRGTEAFF	-	TRBD1	TRBJ1-1	TRBV10-3
TGTGCCAGCAGTGAATTTAGAAACACCGGGGTCAGCTCCTACGAGCAGTACTTC	CASSEFRNTGVSSYEQYF	-	-	TRBJ2-7	TRBV25-1
TGTGCCAGCAGCAGGGGTAGGGACGACACCGGGGAGCTGTTTTTT	CASSRGRDDTGELFF	-	-	TRBJ2-2	TRBV7-2
TGTGCCATCAGGGCCGGGACAGGGATTTCTGGAAACACCATATATTTT	CAIRAGTGISGNTIYF	-	TRBD1	TRBJ1-3	TRBV10-3
TGTGCCAGCAAATACAGGGGAACTAATGAAAAACTGTTTTTT	CASKYRGTNEKLFF	few	TRBD1	TRBJ1-4	TRBV2
TGTGCCAGCAGTTCCTTCCTCCTTAGCGGGAGGGGTTCCTACGAGCAGTACTTC	CASSSFLLSGRGSYEQYF	-	TRBD2	TRBJ2-7	TRBV7-8